This T cell receptor beta chain was captured in a study of CXCR3-negative and CXCR3-positive naive CD8 T cells. Overall study findings and caveats: Comparison of naive cells showed more hydrophobic TRB CDR3s in CXCR3-positive than in CXCR3-negative naive cells. Naive CXCR3-positive and CXCR3-negative cells shared similar TRBV-TRBJ usage, unlike memory cells. TCR interaction strength was inferred from TRB CDR3 physicochemistry, as CD5 matched across naive subsets. For memory CD8+ cells diversity was much lower, but both naive subsets had comparably high diversity.

Triplicate sorts, around 300,000 cells apiece, were made for each CD8+ T cell subset. In preparing the TRB cDNA libraries, 5' RACE with UMI labels was used. TCRdb processed the 5' RACE reads again and assigns one entry to each CDR3 protein, with no DNA. The repertoire table contains some 120,000 distinct CDR3 sequences. Of note for this clonotype: The target antigen is unknown.

Germline V gene data show CDR1 as MNHEY and CDR2 as SVGEGT. The CDR3 is 18 residues long. The rearrangement uses TRBV6-2 or TRBV6-3 and TRBJ1-1; TCRdb's D call, TRBD1, is unchecked because there is no DNA. The clonotype originates from a human donor in good health. Some clones in this sample may be carry-over from other donors' samples. Sequenced material: naive CXCR3+ CD8+ T cells from blood. Subset defined: CD45RO-CCR7+CD27+CD95- naive CD8+ T cells expressing CXCR3 (TNR3+). The CDR3 sequence: CASSYSGGQGLKDTEAFF.